This is a list of T cell receptor beta chains from one sample in a study of blood T cell repertoires in COVID-19. Clones were read by immunoSEQ multiplex PCR, and TCRdb kept only the in-frame ones, dropping some. The sample comprises over 400,000 clones, more than 80% of which are singletons, and about 1.5% rests with the top ten. Sequencing used peripheral blood. All receptors derive from a woman aged 25 to 39 with active or convalescent COVID-19. CDR3s include the opening cysteine and the closing phenylalanine or tryptophan. Part of the rows lack a size; the others show once, few, many or a class for expanded clones.

v_call	clone_size	j_call	cdr3_aa
TRBV5-1	NA	TRBJ1-1	CASSRAPGDTEAFF
TRBV19	NA	TRBJ1-6	CASSTGQTSNSPLHF
TRBV18	NA	TRBJ2-1	CASSPAGGAYNEQFF
TRBV25-1	few	TRBJ1-1	CASSPRTGLAEAFF
TRBV5-5	NA	TRBJ2-5	CASSPGQLQETQYF
TRBV7-9	NA	TRBJ1-4	CASSVQLTTNEKLFF
TRBV12-3/TRBV12-4	NA	TRBJ2-1	CASRGLVPNEQFF
TRBV7-9	NA	TRBJ2-7	CASSPGIQYEQYF
TRBV6-6	few	TRBJ1-6	CASNRGSSYNSPLHF
TRBV19	NA	TRBJ1-2	CASSISAEGYGYTF
TRBV2	once	TRBJ1-2	CASRGQGDYGYTF
TRBV7-8	NA	TRBJ1-2	CASSLSAGGTGYTF
TRBV27	NA	TRBJ1-2	CASSLTPPGQGNYGYTF
TRBV12-3/TRBV12-4	NA	TRBJ1-1	CASSSVNTEAFF
TRBV19	NA	TRBJ2-7	CASSINNYEQYF
TRBV11-2	NA	TRBJ1-4	CASSLGVTEKLFF
TRBV28	NA	TRBJ1-4	CASSLGGLVTNEKLFF
TRBV30	once	TRBJ1-1	CAWSTWRDTEAFF
TRBV28	NA	TRBJ1-2	CASSPLTETNYGYTF
TRBV18	few	TRBJ2-1	CASSRGTGLYNEQFF
TRBV6-5	NA	TRBJ1-4	CASSAWTGGNEKLFF
TRBV2	NA	TRBJ1-6	CASSEGRLNSPLHF
TRBV6-5	NA	TRBJ1-5	CASEQGVINQPQHF
TRBV19	NA	TRBJ1-4	CASSMWVSTEAEKLFF
TRBV5-1	NA	TRBJ2-1	CASSFLGLAGGNEQFF
TRBV5-4	NA	TRBJ2-2	CASSYGQGWELFF